This is a list of T cell receptor beta chains from one sample in a study of CD8 T cells in ankylosing spondylitis. Each CDR3 protein is one row after TCRdb ran MiXCR on the 5' RACE reads. There are around 160,000 distinct CDR3 sequences in the sample; roughly 12% occur only once, and about 27% lies in the top ten. Specimen: blood, either unsorted or a sorted T cell fraction (not recorded which). All receptors derive from a male donor with ankylosing spondylitis or in good health (not recorded which). Both conserved end residues are part of each CDR3. The D gene is left open where the match is weak. Size is omitted from some rows. Given values are once, few, many or a class for expanded clones.

D	J	size	V	DNA	CDR3
-	TRBJ2-4	many	TRBV12-3/TRBV12-4	TGTGCCAGCAGACTGGTGGGTAACATTCAGTACTTC	CASRLVGNIQYF
TRBD2	TRBJ2-1	many	TRBV7-8	TGTGCCAGCAGCTTATTAGCGGGAGCTCTCAATGAGCAGTTCTTC	CASSLLAGALNEQFF
TRBD1	TRBJ2-2	many	TRBV5-1	TGCGCCAGCAGCAGTGGACAGGGGCCGTCTAGAGCCGGGGAGCTGTTTTTT	CASSSGQGPSRAGELFF
-	TRBJ2-6	-	TRBV4-2	TGTGCCAGCAGCCAAGATCAGGGTTCTGGGGCCAACGTCCTGACTTTC	CASSQDQGSGANVLTF
TRBD1	TRBJ1-1	-	TRBV12-5	TGTGCTAGTGGTCCGGACAGGGCCACTGAAGCTTTCTTT	CASGPDRATEAFF
-	TRBJ1-2	many	TRBV29-1	TGCAGCGTCTACAGGGATGGCTACACCTTC	CSVYRDGYTF
TRBD1	TRBJ2-7	-	TRBV5-1	TGCGCCAGCAGCGACCGGGACAGGGTAGGCGAGCAGTACTTC	CASSDRDRVGEQYF
-	TRBJ2-3	-	TRBV12-3/TRBV12-4	TGTGCCACCCCCGGCAAGTTACCGTACACAGATACGCAGTATTTT	CATPGKLPYTDTQYF
TRBD1	TRBJ2-6	few	TRBV27	TGTGCCAGCAGTACGGGACAGGGTGACTCTGGGGCCAACGTCCTGACTTTC	CASSTGQGDSGANVLTF
-	TRBJ2-2	-	TRBV12-5	TGTGCTAGTGGTTTGGGCCCCGGTGCGGTCGGGGAGCTGTTTTTT	CASGLGPGAVGELFF
-	TRBJ2-5	-	TRBV2	TGTGCCAGCAGTGGGGAAACAGTTGGGACCCAGTACTTC	CASSGETVGTQYF
TRBD2	TRBJ2-3	-	TRBV20-1	TGCAGTGCTAGGGGAGCGGGAGTTGGCACAGATACGCAGTATTTT	CSARGAGVGTDTQYF
-	TRBJ2-3	many	TRBV12-3/TRBV12-4	TGTGCCAGCAGTTTCTTACAGGGTGGGGGGCTTAGCACAGATACGCAGTATTTT	CASSFLQGGGLSTDTQYF
-	TRBJ2-2	many	TRBV12-3/TRBV12-4	TGTGCCAGCAGTTTTGGGAGATCCGGGGAGCTGTTTTTT	CASSFGRSGELFF
-	TRBJ2-1	few	TRBV12-2	TGTGCAAGTCGCTCAGTCCTTCGGGACCCTACCTACAATGAGCAGTTCTTC	CASRSVLRDPTYNEQFF